Presented here are 18 T cell receptor beta chains from one specimen sequenced in a study of graft-versus-host responses after intestinal transplantation. The assay was immunoSEQ multiplex PCR, and TCRdb's table has in-frame clones only and misses some. The sample gives about 64,000 clones, roughly nine tenths of which show up once; roughly 1.6% is in the top ten. These receptors have no known antigen. Sequencing used unstimulated CD8+ T cells sorted from spleen or lymph node cells, obtained before transplant. These receptors came from a human donor who was the organ donor for an intestinal transplant.

The chain is built from TRBV6-5 and TRBJ1-3; weak D call: TRBD1 (5 bases). Germline V gene sequence: CDR1 MNHEY, CDR2 SVGAGI. This CDR3 spans 14 amino acids. V lost 2 bases and J lost 0, with 5 bases in between. The CDR3, as DNA: TGTGCCAGCAGTTACGACAGCTCTGGAAACACCATATATTTT. Protein product: CASSYDSSGNTIYF.

The chain carries TRBV2 and TRBJ2-7; maybe TRBD2 (5 bases). From germline, CDR1 is SNHLY and CDR2 FYNNEI. This CDR3 region has 13 residues. The V and J ends lost 9 bases and 2 bases respectively, with 14 bases between them. This chain's CDR3 is CASLPRGTYEQYF. CDR3 coding DNA: TGTGCCAGTCTGCCTCGGGGTACCTACGAGCAGTACTTC. Full variable domain (rest looked up from reference TRBV2 and TRBJ2-7): EPEVTQTPSHQVTQMGQEVILRCVPISNHLYFYWYRQILGQKVEFLVSFYNNEISEKSEIFDDQFSVERPDGSNFTLKIRSTKLEDSAMYFCASLPRGTYEQYFGPGTRLTVT.

The chain combines TRBV9 with TRBJ2-7; a possible D gene is TRBD2 (6 bases). The CDR3 sequence is 14 residues long. Germline V lookup: CDR1 SGDLS, CDR2 YYNGEE. V was clipped by 4 bases and J by 5 bases, with 16 bases between them. The CDR3 nucleotides read TGTGCCAGCAGCCCCGGGGGTCGGCAAGACGAGCAGTACTTC. It is translated as CASSPGGRQDEQYF.

This clone was observed a handful of times. The V call is TRBV6-4, the J call TRBJ1-1; maybe TRBD1 (6 bases). CDR1 MRHNA and CDR2 SNTAGT come from the germline V gene. The CDR3 runs 16 residues. The V end lost 6 bases, the J end lost 0 bases, and 17 bases lay between the germline ends. The CDR3 DNA is TGTGCCAGCAGAGAGGACAGTTTGGGGATGAACACTGAAGCTTTCTTT. Amino acids: CASREDSLGMNTEAFF.

Judged by abundance, this clone is large (0.1 to 1%). This chain uses TRBV30 with TRBJ2-7; 9 bases match TRBD2. CDR1 is GTSNPN and CDR2 is SVGIG in the germline V gene (reference sequence). The CDR3 is made up of 15 amino acids. J was trimmed by 5 bases and V by 0 bases; bases with no gene match: 8. The CDR3 DNA reads TGTGCCTGGAGTGTGCTAGGGACTAGCTTCCACGAGCAGTACTTC. Translation gives CAWSVLGTSFHEQYF.

The chain employs TRBV7-9 and TRBJ1-6; D gene uncertain. The CDR3 has 14 residues. Germline V gene data show CDR1 as SEHNR and CDR2 as FQNEAQ (reference sequence). V gave up 6 bases and J gave up 4 bases, with 10 bases separating them. This chain's CDR3 is CASSLTFYNSPLHF. CDR3 DNA sequence: TGTGCCAGCAGTCTGACATTTTATAATTCACCCCTCCACTTT. Based on the CDR3 plus reference TRBV7-9 and TRBJ1-6, the full variable domain is DTGVSQNPRHKITKRGQNVTFRCDPISEHNRLYWYRQTLGQGPEFLTYFQNEAQLEKSRLLSDRFSAERPKGSFSTLEIQRTEQGDSAMYLCASSLTFYNSPLHFGNGTRLTVT.

CDR3: CASSLQGANVLTF. The CDR3 DNA sequence: TGTGCCAGCAGTTTACAGGGGGCCAACGTCCTGACTTTC. The chain combines TRBV6-5 with TRBJ2-6, with D unclear. Between the trimmed V and J ends, which lost 4 bases and 4 bases, there was a span of 5 bases. The germline gives CDR1 MNHEY, CDR2 SVGAGI. CDR3 length: 13 amino acids.

In its sample, this clone was seen once. The gene calls are TRBV28 and TRBJ2-7; tentatively, D is TRBD1 (5 bases). Germline V lookup: CDR1 MDHEN, CDR2 SYDVKM. Deletions cut 3 bases from V and 5 bases from J, with 14 bases between. This CDR3 region has 14 residues. The CDR3 nucleotides read TGTGCCAGCAGTTTCCCAGGGTTGGGCGACGAGCAGTACTTC. Translating it yields CASSFPGLGDEQYF.

This rearrangement joins TRBV2 to TRBJ2-2; 14 bases agree with TRBD2. The length of the CDR3 is 17 residues. The trim removed 4 bases at V and 3 bases at J, leaving 4 bases unmatched. Germline V gives CDR1 SNHLY, CDR2 FYNNEI. In DNA form, the CDR3 reads TGTGCCAGCAGTGGAGAGGGACTAGCGGGAGACACCGGGGAGCTGTTTTTT. This sequence encodes CASSGEGLAGDTGELFF.

This clone was seen only once. V usage is TRBV6-5 and J usage is TRBJ2-3; D is possibly TRBD2 (6 bases). Germline loops: CDR1 MNHEY, CDR2 SVGAGI. V was trimmed by 1 base and J by 6 bases, leaving 14 bases between them. The CDR3 sequence is 15 residues long. DNA for the CDR3: TGTGCCAGCAGTTACTTCGGGAGTTGGGGGGATACGCAGTATTTT. It yields the protein CASSYFGSWGDTQYF.

The J gene is TRBJ1-2, the V gene TRBV6-6; D is unresolved. Germline V gene lookup returns CDR1 MNHNY and CDR2 SVGAGI (reference sequence). V was clipped by 7 bases and J by 2 bases, with 14 bases between them. The CDR3 sequence is 14 residues long. The CDR3 DNA follows: TGTGCCAGCACCCTCGCGGGCAGAAACTATGGCTACACCTTC. This encodes CASTLAGRNYGYTF.

The CDR3 sequence: CASSLPGGTEAFF. As DNA, the CDR3 is TGTGCCAGCAGCTTACCGGGGGGCACTGAAGCTTTCTTT. V is TRBV7-9 and J is TRBJ1-1; TRBD1 might be the D (5 bases). Trimming took off 2 bases at V and 4 bases at J, with 8 bases between the two ends. This CDR3 is built from 13 residues. Germline values: CDR1 SEHNR, CDR2 FQNEAQ (reference sequence). The full variable domain, its missing parts supplied by reference TRBV7-9 and TRBJ1-1, is DTGVSQNPRHKITKRGQNVTFRCDPISEHNRLYWYRQTLGQGPEFLTYFQNEAQLEKSRLLSDRFSAERPKGSFSTLEIQRTEQGDSAMYLCASSLPGGTEAFFGQGTRLTVV.

The chain employs TRBV9 and TRBJ1-1, with D maybe TRBD1 (5 bases). Trimming left V 0 bases short and J 4 bases short, with 10 bases between. The CDR3 runs 14 residues. The germline gives CDR1 SGDLS, CDR2 YYNGEE. In DNA form, the CDR3 reads TGTGCCAGCAGCGTAGTCCCCGGGGGCACTGAAGCTTTCTTT. Amino acids: CASSVVPGGTEAFF. Complete variable domain (other parts from reference TRBV9 and TRBJ1-1): DSGVTQTPKHLITATGQRVTLRCSPRSGDLSVYWYQQSLDQGLQFLIQYYNGEERAKGNILERFSAQQFPDLHSELNLSSLELGDSALYFCASSVVPGGTEAFFGQGTRLTVV.

Regarding this clone: Other DNA variants within this sample encode the same CDR3. Here the CDR3 reads CASSLSGANEQYF. Written as DNA, the CDR3 is TGTGCCAGCAGTTTATCGGGGGCCAACGAGCAGTACTTC. The chain uses TRBV27 and TRBJ2-7; tentatively, D is TRBD1 (6 bases). The germline V and J ends were trimmed by 0 bases and 5 bases, with 8 bases remaining between them. CDR1 and CDR2 from the germline V gene are MNHEY and SMNVEV (reference sequence). The CDR3 covers 13 residues.

This rearrangement joins TRBV13 to TRBJ2-1, with TRBD2 matching over 7 bases. The J segment lost 8 bases and the V segment lost 5 bases, leaving 12 bases of the junction unmatched. The CDR3 runs 15 residues. Germline V gene data show CDR1 as PRHDT and CDR2 as FYEKMQ (reference sequence). This CDR3 reads CASSKRGRERDEQFF. For the CDR3, the DNA is TGTGCCAGCAGCAAACGAGGGCGGGAGAGGGATGAGCAGTTCTTC.

The chain employs TRBV10-1 and TRBJ2-3; TRBD1 aligns across 8 bases. The V gene's germline CDR1 is WNHNN and CDR2 SYGVQD (reference sequence). This CDR3 is built from 19 residues. V trimming: 1 base; J trimming: 0 bases; junction bases outside the gene matches: 12. The CDR3 sequence: CASSELGRGRISSTDTQYF. The CDR3 region has the DNA TGCGCCAGCAGTGAGTTAGGCAGGGGGCGCATATCGAGCACAGATACGCAGTATTTT.

V gene TRBV27 combines with J gene TRBJ1-6; TRBD1 agrees at 9 bases. With 3 bases clipped from V and 6 bases from J, the junction kept 3 bases outside the gene matches. CDR1 MNHEY and CDR2 SMNVEV come from the germline V gene (reference sequence). The CDR3 contains 15 residues. DNA for the CDR3: TGTGCCAGCAGTTTGGGGACAGGGCTTAATTCACCCCTCCACTTT. This sequence encodes CASSLGTGLNSPLHF.

The genes are TRBV19 and TRBJ1-4; D remains ambiguous. CDR1 is LNHDA, CDR2 SQIVND, per germline (reference sequence). The V end was cut by 3 bases, the J end by 3 bases, with 29 bases between. The CDR3 contains 21 residues. The chain's CDR3 is CASSIFKIPPAEDSANEKLFF. CDR3 bases: TGTGCCAGTAGTATCTTTAAAATCCCACCCGCTGAGGACTCGGCTAATGAAAAACTGTTTTTT.